This record covers a single T cell receptor (beta chain). Its antigen is unidentified. Sequencing used immunoSEQ multiplex PCR; TCRdb keeps in-frame clones, though not all of them. The sample shows about 490,000 clones, roughly 85% of them seen only once. Unsorted samples relied on 89 million or so PBMCs, which served as the source of genomic DNA. The data were obtained in a study of shared clonotypes between healthy human individuals. General study points: Sequencing depth was expected to influence donor clonotype sharing.

The receptor comes from a middle-aged woman in good health. Some clones in this sample may be carry-over from other donors' samples. Material for sequencing was PBMCs.

CDR3 nucleotide sequence: TGCGCCAGCAGCCAAGGAAGTTCCTGGGGGGACTACGAGCAGTACTTC. Amino acids: CASSQGSSWGDYEQYF. The gene calls are TRBV4-3 and TRBJ2-7; the D gene is possibly TRBD2 (6 bases). CDR3 length equals 16 residues. The V and J ends lost 1 base and 3 bases respectively, with 16 bases between them. Germline V CDR1 and CDR2: LGHNA, YSLEER.